This T cell receptor beta chain is drawn from a study of CD8 T cells in ankylosing spondylitis. Notes on the study in general: Those disease-linked clones were CD8+; they were also relatively rare in peripheral blood. A motif of eight or nine highly homologous TCR beta variants was seen as apparently characteristic of ankylosing spondylitis blood.

TCRdb passed the 5' RACE reads through MiXCR, listing each CDR3 protein once. The sample has 700,000 to 850,000 distinct CDR3 sequences, about an eighth seen once. Points on this clonotype: What it binds is unknown.

V gave up 5 bases and J gave up 1 base; unmatched junction bases: 7. CDR1 is SGHTA and CDR2 is FQGNSA in the germline V gene. This CDR3 comprises 15 residues. J is TRBJ2-5 and V is TRBV7-2, with TRBD1 identical over 7 bases. Material for sequencing was blood, either unsorted or a sorted T cell fraction (not recorded which). The TCR originated in a male donor with ankylosing spondylitis. Here the CDR3 DNA reads TGTGCCAGCAGCCTACAGGGGCGAGGCCAAGAGACCCAGTACTTC. Translating gives CASSLQGRGQETQYF.